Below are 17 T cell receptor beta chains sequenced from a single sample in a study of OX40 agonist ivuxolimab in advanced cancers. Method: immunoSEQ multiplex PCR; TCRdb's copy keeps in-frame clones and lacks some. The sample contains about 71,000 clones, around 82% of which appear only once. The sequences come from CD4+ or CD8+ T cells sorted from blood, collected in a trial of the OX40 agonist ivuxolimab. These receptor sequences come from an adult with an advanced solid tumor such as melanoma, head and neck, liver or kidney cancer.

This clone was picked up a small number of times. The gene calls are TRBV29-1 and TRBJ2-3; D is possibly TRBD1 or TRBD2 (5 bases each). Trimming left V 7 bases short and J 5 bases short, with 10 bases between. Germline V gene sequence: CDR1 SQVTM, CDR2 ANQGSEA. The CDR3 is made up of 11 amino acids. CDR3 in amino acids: CSARGGDTQYF. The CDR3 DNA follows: TGCAGCGCGAGGGGTGGAGATACGCAGTATTTT.

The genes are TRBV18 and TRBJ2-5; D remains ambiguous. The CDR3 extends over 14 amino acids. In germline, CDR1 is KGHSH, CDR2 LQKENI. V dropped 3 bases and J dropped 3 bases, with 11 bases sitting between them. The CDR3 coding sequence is TGTGCCAGCTCACCTACGGCTGTAGAAGAGACCCAGTACTTC. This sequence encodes CASSPTAVEETQYF.

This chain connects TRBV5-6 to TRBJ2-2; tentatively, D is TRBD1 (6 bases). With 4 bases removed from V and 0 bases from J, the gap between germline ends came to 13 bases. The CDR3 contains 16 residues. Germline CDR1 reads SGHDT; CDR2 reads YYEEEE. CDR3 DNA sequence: TGTGCCAGCAGCCTATACAGGGTTTCGAACACCGGGGAGCTGTTTTTT. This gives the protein CASSLYRVSNTGELFF.

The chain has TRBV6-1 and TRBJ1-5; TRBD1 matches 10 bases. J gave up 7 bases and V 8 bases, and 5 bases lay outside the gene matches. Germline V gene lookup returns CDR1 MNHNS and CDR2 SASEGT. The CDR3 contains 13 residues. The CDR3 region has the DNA TGTGCCAGCGCGGGACAGGGGTACCAGCCCCAGCATTTT. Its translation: CASAGQGYQPQHF.

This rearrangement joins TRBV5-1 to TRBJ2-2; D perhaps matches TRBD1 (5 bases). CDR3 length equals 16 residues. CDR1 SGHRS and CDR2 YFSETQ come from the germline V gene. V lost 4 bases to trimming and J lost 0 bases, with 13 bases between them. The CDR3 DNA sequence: TGCGCCAGCAGCCCTGGGGCAGCCGCGAACACCGGGGAGCTGTTTTTT. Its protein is CASSPGAAANTGELFF.

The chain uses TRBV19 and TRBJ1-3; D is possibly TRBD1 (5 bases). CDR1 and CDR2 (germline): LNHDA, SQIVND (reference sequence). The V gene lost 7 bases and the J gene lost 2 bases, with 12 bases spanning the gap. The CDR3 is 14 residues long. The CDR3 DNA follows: TGTGCCAGTAAGCCGGGGGGGGCTGGAAACACCATATATTTT. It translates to CASKPGGAGNTIYF. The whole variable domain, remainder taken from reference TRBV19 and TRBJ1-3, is DGGITQSPKYLFRKEGQNVTLSCEQNLNHDAMYWYRQDPGQGLRLIYYSQIVNDFQKGDIAEGYSVSREKKESFPLTVTSAQKNPTAFYLCASKPGGAGNTIYFGEGSWLTVV.

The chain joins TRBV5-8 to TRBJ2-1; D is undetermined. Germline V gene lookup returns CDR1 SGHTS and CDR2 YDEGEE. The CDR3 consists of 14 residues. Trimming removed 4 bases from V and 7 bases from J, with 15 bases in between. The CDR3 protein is CASSQAIASNEQFF. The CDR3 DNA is TGTGCCAGCAGCCAAGCAATAGCCAGTAATGAGCAGTTCTTC.

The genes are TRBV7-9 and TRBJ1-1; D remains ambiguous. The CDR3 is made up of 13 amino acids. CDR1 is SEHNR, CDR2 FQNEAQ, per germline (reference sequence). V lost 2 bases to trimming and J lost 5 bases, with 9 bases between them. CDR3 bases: TGTGCCAGCAGCTTAAGCCTAAGGACTGAAGCTTTCTTT. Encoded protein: CASSLSLRTEAFF.

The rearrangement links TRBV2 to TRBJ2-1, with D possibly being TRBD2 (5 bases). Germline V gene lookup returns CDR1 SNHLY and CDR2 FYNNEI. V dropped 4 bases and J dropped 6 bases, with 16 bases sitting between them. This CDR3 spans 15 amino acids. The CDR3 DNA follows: TGTGCCAGCAGTGCCTTTCCAACTAGTACCAATGAGCAGTTCTTC. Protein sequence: CASSAFPTSTNEQFF.

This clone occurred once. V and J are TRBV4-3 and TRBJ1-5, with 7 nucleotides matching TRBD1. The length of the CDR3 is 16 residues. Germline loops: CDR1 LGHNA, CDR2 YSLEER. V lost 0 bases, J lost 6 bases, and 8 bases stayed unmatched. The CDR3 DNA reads TGCGCCAGCAGCCAAGATGGTGACAGGGCGGGTCAGCCCCAGCATTTT. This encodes CASSQDGDRAGQPQHF.

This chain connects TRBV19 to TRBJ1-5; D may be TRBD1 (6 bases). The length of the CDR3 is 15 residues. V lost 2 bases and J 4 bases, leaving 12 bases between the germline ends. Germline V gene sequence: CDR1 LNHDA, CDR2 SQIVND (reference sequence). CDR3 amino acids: CASSIIDRKNQPQHF. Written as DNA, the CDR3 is TGTGCCAGTAGTATAATAGACAGGAAAAATCAGCCCCAGCATTTT.

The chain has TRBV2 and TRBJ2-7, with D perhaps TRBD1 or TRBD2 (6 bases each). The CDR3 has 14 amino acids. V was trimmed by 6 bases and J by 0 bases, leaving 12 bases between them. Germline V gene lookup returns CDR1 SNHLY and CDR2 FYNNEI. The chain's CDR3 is CASRLEGGSYEQYF. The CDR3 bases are TGTGCCAGCAGATTGGAGGGGGGCTCCTACGAGCAGTACTTC.

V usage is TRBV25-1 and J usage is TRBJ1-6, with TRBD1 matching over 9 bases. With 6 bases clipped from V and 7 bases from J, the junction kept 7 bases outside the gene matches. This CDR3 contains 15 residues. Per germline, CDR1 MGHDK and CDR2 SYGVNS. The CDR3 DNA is TGTGCCAGCAGGGCCTCGGGACAGGGAAATTCACCCCTCCACTTT. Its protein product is CASRASGQGNSPLHF. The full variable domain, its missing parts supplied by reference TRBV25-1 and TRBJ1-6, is EADIYQTPRYLVIGTGKKITLECSQTMGHDKMYWYQQDPGMELHLIHYSYGVNSTEKGDLSSESTVSRIRTEHFPLTLESARPSHTSQYLCASRASGQGNSPLHFGNGTRLTVT.

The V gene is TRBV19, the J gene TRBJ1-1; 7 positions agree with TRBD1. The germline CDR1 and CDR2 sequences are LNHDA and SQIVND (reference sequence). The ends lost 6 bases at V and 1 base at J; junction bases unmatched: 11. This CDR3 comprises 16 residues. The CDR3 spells CASRTVTGTRNTEAFF. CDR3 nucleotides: TGTGCCAGTAGGACCGTGACAGGGACGAGGAACACTGAAGCTTTCTTT.

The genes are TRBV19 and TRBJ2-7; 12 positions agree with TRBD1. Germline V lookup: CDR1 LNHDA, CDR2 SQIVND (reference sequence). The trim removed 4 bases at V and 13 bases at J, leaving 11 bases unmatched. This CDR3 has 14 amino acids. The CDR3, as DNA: TGTGCCAGTAGTAGGGACAGGGGGCATTTGAGACGCTACTTC. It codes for CASSRDRGHLRRYF. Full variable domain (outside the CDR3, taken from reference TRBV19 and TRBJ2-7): DGGITQSPKYLFRKEGQNVTLSCEQNLNHDAMYWYRQDPGQGLRLIYYSQIVNDFQKGDIAEGYSVSREKKESFPLTVTSAQKNPTAFYLCASSRDRGHLRRYFGPGTRLTVT.

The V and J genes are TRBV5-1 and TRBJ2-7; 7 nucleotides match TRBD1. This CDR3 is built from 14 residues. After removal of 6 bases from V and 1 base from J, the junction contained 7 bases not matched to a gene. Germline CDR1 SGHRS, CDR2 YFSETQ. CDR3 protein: CASTLGTVSYEQYF. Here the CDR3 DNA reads TGCGCCAGCACCCTTGGGACAGTTTCCTACGAGCAGTACTTC.

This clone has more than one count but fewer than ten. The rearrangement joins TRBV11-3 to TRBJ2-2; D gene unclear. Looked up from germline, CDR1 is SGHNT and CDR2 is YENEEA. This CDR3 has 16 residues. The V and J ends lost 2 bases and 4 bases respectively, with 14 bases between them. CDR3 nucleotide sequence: TGTGCCAGCAGCTTAAAGAGTCAGCCGGGCACCGGGGAGCTGTTTTTT. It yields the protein CASSLKSQPGTGELFF.